This T cell receptor beta chain stems from a study of technical replicates of blood from a handful of donors. Germline trimming cut 6 bases from V and 1 base from J; bases unmatched to any gene: 2. The germline CDR1 and CDR2 sequences are MNHEY and SMNVEV (reference sequence). The CDR3 consists of 13 residues. Using immunoSEQ multiplex PCR, the repertoire was profiled, and TCRdb retains in-frame clones only, with some absent. The table lists about 93,000 clones, 95% of them singletons. The chain links TRBV27 to TRBJ2-7; 8 bases line up with TRBD1. The source of this sequence is a human donor in good health. Sequencing used T cells isolated from PBMCs. In DNA, the CDR3 is TGTGCCAGCAGCAGGGACAGGTCCTACGAGCAGTACTTC. It encodes CASSRDRSYEQYF.